Listed here are 31 T cell receptor beta chains from one sample, sequenced in a study of early T cells in non-severe SARS-CoV-2 infection. Via MiXCR, TCRdb re-called the 5' RACE reads, giving one row per CDR3 protein. The sample carries 50,000 to 60,000 distinct CDR3 sequences, around 9.3% recorded once. The sequenced material came from whole blood. The source of these receptors is an adult who was a healthcare worker with PCR-confirmed SARS-CoV-2 infection or an uninfected control (not recorded which).

The genes are TRBV2 and TRBJ2-7; D remains unclear. Germline values: CDR1 SNHLY, CDR2 FYNNEI. Between the trimmed V and J ends, which lost 2 bases and 6 bases, there was a span of 8 bases. This CDR3 is built from 12 residues. The CDR3 bases are TGTGCCAGCAGTGAACGGTCTCTCGAGCAGTACTTC. The encoded protein is CASSERSLEQYF.

This clonotype was counted many times. This chain uses TRBV12-2 with TRBJ1-4. TRBV12-2 is a pseudogene. This CDR3 has 20 residues. The CDR3 sequence is CASRLALREDLRGVHEKLFF. The DNA for the CDR3 is TGTGCAAGTCGCTTAGCCTTGCGGGAGGACCTCCGGGGAGTTCATGAAAAACTGTTTTTT.

The genes are TRBV12-3 or TRBV12-4 and TRBJ2-7, with TRBD2 matching 10 bases. CDR3 length equals 16 residues. V lost 8 bases and J lost 4; bases outside the gene matches: 14. The CDR3 here is CASAIAGGPRQYEQYF. The CDR3 nucleotides read TGTGCCAGCGCAATAGCGGGGGGCCCGAGACAGTACGAGCAGTACTTC.

The sample holds a few counts of this clonotype. V gene TRBV25-1 combines with J gene TRBJ2-4; 10 bases are a match to TRBD2. The CDR3 consists of 16 residues. Germline V gives CDR1 MGHDK, CDR2 SYGVNS. J gave up 3 bases and V 3 bases, and 5 bases lay outside the gene matches. The CDR3, as DNA: TGTGCCAGCAGTGACGATAGCGGGGGGCACAAAAACATTCAGTACTTC. Its translation is CASSDDSGGHKNIQYF. Using reference TRBV25-1 and TRBJ2-4 for the parts outside the CDR3, the full variable domain is EADIYQTPRYLVIGTGKKITLECSQTMGHDKMYWYQQDPGMELHLIHYSYGVNSTEKGDLSSESTVSRIRTEHFPLTLESARPSHTSQYLCASSDDSGGHKNIQYFGAGTRLSVL.

This clonotype turned up a few times. This rearrangement joins TRBV4-1 to TRBJ2-4; D might be TRBD1 or TRBD2, each matching 5 bases. Trimming removed 0 bases from V and 9 bases from J, with 12 bases in between. This CDR3 is 14 amino acids long. Germline V gene sequence: CDR1 MGHRA, CDR2 YSYEKL. CDR3 DNA: TGCGCCAGCAGCCAAGACCGGGACCTAAGCATTCAGTACTTC. It specifies CASSQDRDLSIQYF.

This clonotype was detected ten times or more. V and J are TRBV20-1 and TRBJ1-1, with 8 bases aligning to TRBD1. In germline, CDR1 is DFQATT, CDR2 SNEGSKA (reference sequence). The CDR3 runs 15 residues. Trimming took 1 base from V and 4 from J; bases not matched to a gene: 8. CDR3 DNA sequence: TGCAGTGCTAGAGCCTCAGGGGGCGCGAGCACTGAAGCTTTCTTT. Translation: CSARASGGASTEAFF.

At least ten counts were recorded for this clonotype. This rearrangement joins TRBV5-6 to TRBJ2-3, with D unresolved. CDR3 size: 13 residues. Germline lookup yields CDR1 SGHDT and CDR2 YYEEEE. Trimming took off 4 bases at V and 4 bases at J, with 10 bases between the two ends. The CDR3 here is CASSRVTPDTQYF. In nucleotides, the CDR3 is TGTGCCAGCAGCAGGGTAACTCCAGATACGCAGTATTTT. The entire variable domain, with the rest obtained from reference TRBV5-6 and TRBJ2-3, is as follows: DAGVTQSPTHLIKTRGQQVTLRCSPKSGHDTVSWYQQALGQGPQFIFQYYEEEERQRGNFPDRFSGHQFPNYSSELNVNALLLGDSALYLCASSRVTPDTQYFGPGTRLTVL.

This clonotype appeared a few times. The gene calls are TRBV28 and TRBJ2-2, with TRBD2 matching over 8 bases. Germline values: CDR1 MDHEN, CDR2 SYDVKM. The V gene end was trimmed by 1 base and the J gene end by 6 bases; junction bases not matched to a gene: 4. This CDR3 is built from 15 residues. The CDR3 sequence is CASSLSVSGAGELFF. The DNA for the CDR3 is TGTGCCAGCAGTTTATCGGTTAGCGGGGCCGGGGAGCTGTTTTTT.

This clonotype was seen a handful of times. This chain links TRBV7-9 with TRBJ1-1; D remains ambiguous. V lost 2 bases, J lost 5 bases, and 9 bases lay in between. Germline CDR1 reads SEHNR; CDR2 reads FQNEAQ (reference sequence). The CDR3 contains 13 residues. CDR3 amino acids: CASSLIRETEAFF. DNA for the CDR3: TGTGCCAGCAGCTTAATCCGGGAGACTGAAGCTTTCTTT.

This clonotype was counted a few times. The chain combines TRBV5-4 with TRBJ2-7, with D perhaps matching TRBD2 (6 bases). The CDR3 is made up of 15 amino acids. CDR1 and CDR2 (germline): SGHNT, YYREEE (reference sequence). V gave up 4 bases and J gave up 0 bases, with 14 bases separating them. The CDR3 DNA follows: TGTGCCAGCAGCCCCGGGACTGCCTCCTCCTACGAGCAGTACTTC. Translation: CASSPGTASSYEQYF.

This clonotype was seen ten or more times. The chain employs TRBV4-1 and TRBJ2-3, with 7 bases aligning to TRBD1. This CDR3 is built from 12 residues. Germline CDR1 reads MGHRA; CDR2 reads YSYEKL. The V segment lost 4 bases and the J segment 8 bases; nucleotides outside the gene matches: 3. For the CDR3, the DNA is TGCGCCAGCAGCCTCAGACAGGGTACGCAGTATTTT. This translates into CASSLRQGTQYF.

The chain uses TRBV3-1 and TRBJ2-5; D remains ambiguous. The CDR3 runs to 14 residues. The V end lost 1 base, the J end lost 5 bases, and 11 bases lay between the germline ends. Germline V gene lookup returns CDR1 LGHDT and CDR2 YNNKEL (reference sequence). The CDR3 sequence: CASSQVDLPETQYF. The CDR3 DNA is TGTGCCAGCAGCCAAGTGGACCTACCGGAGACCCAGTACTTC.

This clonotype was observed at least ten times. This sequence joins TRBV9 and TRBJ2-1; 8 bases align to TRBD1. V dropped 2 bases and J dropped 7; count of bases not matched to a gene: 8. This CDR3 has 15 residues. CDR1 is SGDLS, CDR2 YYNGEE, per germline. The CDR3 reads CASSVRATGENEQFF. CDR3 nucleotide sequence: TGTGCCAGCAGCGTGAGAGCGACAGGGGAGAATGAGCAGTTCTTC.

There are many counts of this clonotype. The genes are TRBV10-3 and TRBJ1-2, with TRBD1 as a possible D gene (5 bases). The CDR3 consists of 13 residues. V was pared by 10 bases and J by 3 bases, with 15 bases between. Germline CDR1 and CDR2: ENHRY and SYGVKD. CDR3 amino acids: CASRSGEDYGYTF. The CDR3 nucleotides read TGTGCCAGCCGTTCGGGGGAGGACTATGGCTACACCTTC.

The table lists this clonotype with a few counts. This chain links TRBV29-1 with TRBJ1-1; no firm D call. This CDR3 region has 13 residues. The V end was cut by 7 bases, the J end by 3 bases, with 15 bases between. Germline V lookup: CDR1 SQVTM, CDR2 ANQGSEA. CDR3 loop: CSAGGQYHTEAFF. CDR3 bases: TGCAGCGCTGGAGGGCAATATCACACTGAAGCTTTCTTT. Full variable domain (remainder filled in from reference TRBV29-1 and TRBJ1-1): SAVISQKPSRDICQRGTSLTIQCQVDSQVTMMFWYRQQPGQSLTLIATANQGSEATYESGFVIDKFPISRPNLTFSTLTVSNMSPEDSSIYLCSAGGQYHTEAFFGQGTRLTVV.

The sample holds a few counts of this clonotype. The genes are TRBV14 and TRBJ2-1, with D unresolved. V lost 1 base and J lost 4, with 11 bases in between. The germline V gene has CDR1 SGHDN and CDR2 FVKESK. This CDR3 has 15 amino acids. CDR3 in amino acids: CASSQGAAPYNEQFF. CDR3 sequence (DNA): TGTGCCAGCAGCCAAGGGGCGGCCCCTTACAATGAGCAGTTCTTC.

This clonotype was recorded many times. The genes are TRBV7-2 and TRBJ1-1; a possible D gene is TRBD1 (6 bases). Per germline, CDR1 SGHTA and CDR2 FQGNSA. Trimming shortened V by 6 bases and J by 0 bases, and 14 bases separated the two germline ends. This CDR3 has 15 residues. Here the CDR3 DNA reads TGTGCCAGCAGATCATCAGGGGTCGTGAACACTGAAGCTTTCTTT. It yields the protein CASRSSGVVNTEAFF.

The chain has TRBV29-1 and TRBJ2-1; D perhaps matches TRBD1 (6 bases). V lost 5 bases and J 0 bases, leaving 11 bases between the germline ends. The CDR3 loop spans 14 amino acids. The germline V gene encodes CDR1 SQVTM and CDR2 ANQGSEA. The CDR3 DNA reads as TGCAGCGTTACTGACAGGAGCTCCTACAATGAGCAGTTCTTC. It is translated as CSVTDRSSYNEQFF.

This clonotype has a handful of counts. The J gene is TRBJ2-1, the V gene TRBV7-8; no reliable D call. This CDR3 spans 12 amino acids. Germline V gene data show CDR1 as SGHVS and CDR2 as FQNEAQ. With 2 bases removed from V and 7 bases from J, the gap between germline ends came to 6 bases. The CDR3 DNA is TGTGCCAGCAGCTTAACTACGAATGAGCAGTTCTTC. It yields the protein CASSLTTNEQFF.

At least ten counts were recorded for this clonotype. The chain carries TRBV12-3 or TRBV12-4 and TRBJ2-1; D gene uncertain. The CDR3 has 11 amino acids. V gave up 9 bases and J gave up 9 bases, with 12 bases separating them. The CDR3 DNA is TGTGCCAGTCCCGCCGCTCGTGAGCAGTTCTTC. Its translation is CASPAAREQFF.

This clonotype occurred many times. The chain has TRBV12-3 or TRBV12-4 and TRBJ1-2; D gene unclear. V was clipped by 2 bases and J by 3 bases, with 16 bases between them. The CDR3 has 16 residues. Here the CDR3 DNA reads TGTGCCAGCAGTTTATCGGGCCTAGGCTTCGACTATGGCTACACCTTC. The encoded protein is CASSLSGLGFDYGYTF.

For this clonotype: At one end, the junction sequence differs from germline, possibly due to a read error. The chain is built from TRBV10-3 and TRBJ2-1; 8 bases agree with TRBD1. This CDR3 contains 11 residues. CDR1 is ENHRY and CDR2 is SYGVKD in the germline V gene. CDR3 sequence reads: CAISDPGTGVF. The CDR3 DNA sequence: TGTGCCATCAGCGATCCCGGGACAGGAGTCTTC.

This clonotype was counted ten times or more. This sequence joins TRBV28 and TRBJ2-1, with D possibly being TRBD1 (5 bases). CDR3 length equals 14 residues. V dropped 6 bases and J dropped 15 bases, with 24 bases sitting between them. Germline-derived CDR1 and CDR2 are MDHEN and SYDVKM. The DNA of the CDR3 is TGTGCCAGCAGCGCCCGAGACAGACCCTTTTACCCGTTCTTC. Encoded protein: CASSARDRPFYPFF.

This rearrangement joins TRBV10-3 to TRBJ2-7; 11 bases align to TRBD1. CDR1 and CDR2 (germline): ENHRY, SYGVKD. The CDR3 extends over 14 amino acids. With V trimmed by 6 bases and J by 4 bases, 5 bases remained unmatched. The CDR3 is CAIRGQGVTYEQYF. The CDR3 region has the DNA TGTGCCATCAGGGGACAGGGGGTAACTTACGAGCAGTACTTC.

This clonotype was seen at least ten times. The chain links TRBV12-3 or TRBV12-4 to TRBJ1-1; possible D gene TRBD1, 5 bases. V was pared by 5 bases and J by 0 bases, with 13 bases between. This CDR3 is 15 amino acids long. Here the CDR3 DNA reads TGTGCCAGCAGTGAACTAAGGGGCATGAACACTGAAGCTTTCTTT. Translation: CASSELRGMNTEAFF.

There are a few counts of this clonotype. This chain connects TRBV4-3 to TRBJ2-7; 9 bases map to TRBD1. V was pared by 1 base and J by 5 bases, with 6 bases of the junction left unmatched. CDR3 length: 15 residues. Germline-derived CDR1 and CDR2 are LGHNA and YSLEER. CDR3 amino acids: CASSQVGTGKNEQYF. In DNA form, the CDR3 reads TGCGCCAGCAGCCAAGTAGGGACAGGGAAAAACGAGCAGTACTTC.

This clonotype was counted only a few times. This rearrangement joins TRBV7-3 to TRBJ2-7; D gene unclear. CDR1 SGHTA and CDR2 FQGTGA come from the germline V gene. Trimming pared 0 bases from V and 0 bases from J, leaving 6 bases between. CDR3 length: 14 amino acids. CDR3: CASSLTTVSYEQYF. CDR3 nucleotides: TGTGCCAGCAGCTTAACTACGGTCTCCTACGAGCAGTACTTC.

This sequence joins TRBV11-3 and TRBJ1-1; D uncertain. Between the trimmed V and J ends, which lost 5 bases and 3 bases, there was a span of 10 bases. CDR3 length equals 13 residues. Germline values: CDR1 SGHNT, CDR2 YENEEA. The CDR3 loop is CASSQPVDTEAFF. CDR3 DNA: TGTGCCAGCAGCCAACCGGTGGACACTGAAGCTTTCTTT.

Note on this clonotype: Since a much larger clone is just one base distant, this may be a read error. This is likely a read error, given that the CDR3 carries no conserved phenylalanine or tryptophan at its end. The chain links TRBV20-1 to TRBJ1-4, with D unresolved. Germline CDR1 and CDR2: DFQATT and SNEGSKA (reference sequence). CDR3 size: 12 residues. The germline V and J ends were trimmed by 7 bases and 7 bases, with 13 bases remaining between them. CDR3 amino acids: CSGKGPAEKLFL. DNA for the CDR3: TGCAGTGGAAAAGGGCCGGCTGAAAAACTGTTTTTA.

The chain recombines TRBV4-1 with TRBJ1-1; D unresolved. Looked up from germline, CDR1 is MGHRA and CDR2 is YSYEKL. V gave up 0 bases and J gave up 1 base, with 21 bases separating them. The CDR3 length is 19 residues. In nucleotides, the CDR3 is TGCGCCAGCAGCCAAGAAGGGATGGGATGGGAGACACCGAACACTGAAGCTTTCTTT. Amino acids: CASSQEGMGWETPNTEAFF.

This clonotype was counted at least ten times. This chain connects TRBV19 to TRBJ2-1; TRBD2 is a possible D gene (6 bases). The CDR3 runs to 16 residues. The V gene's germline CDR1 is LNHDA and CDR2 SQIVND (reference sequence). The V gene lost 7 bases and the J gene lost 0 bases, with 16 bases spanning the gap. CDR3 in amino acids: CASNNPAGSSYNEQFF. The CDR3 bases are TGTGCCAGTAACAATCCAGCGGGTAGCTCCTACAATGAGCAGTTCTTC.